Each of the 9 T cell receptor beta chains below was sequenced from the same sample in a study of blood T cell repertoires in COVID-19 (dated by TCRdb to the early 2020s). Library creation used the immunoSEQ multiplex PCR assay. Not all clones reach the TCRdb copy of this immuneACCESS table, which keeps in-frame sequences only. Checked studies attribute under half of the gap to unresolved V genes and leave the rest unexplained. The sample yields some 170,000 clones; approximately 95% were counted once. The ten largest clones capture 1.5% to 2.5% of the sample. Sequenced sample: peripheral blood. These receptors all stem from a woman aged 55-69 years with COVID-19, enrolled during active disease.

V gene TRBV19 combines with J gene TRBJ1-4; 7 nucleotides match TRBD1. Trimming cost V 3 bases and J 7 bases; bases outside gene matches: 5. This CDR3 spans 14 amino acids. Germline CDR1 LNHDA, CDR2 SQIVND (reference sequence). The CDR3 is CASSISRGSEKLFF. Written as DNA, the CDR3 is TGTGCCAGTAGTATTAGCAGGGGGAGTGAAAAACTGTTTTTT.

The chain joins TRBV21-1 to TRBJ1-1. TRBV21-1 is annotated as a pseudogene. The CDR3 is 17 amino acids. The CDR3 reads CASSKAREGRLNTEAFF. The DNA of the CDR3 is TGTGCCAGCAGCAAAGCGCGGGAGGGACGGTTGAACACTGAAGCTTTCTTT.

The chain links TRBV5-6 to TRBJ2-3; no firm D call. The CDR3 contains 16 residues. Trimming cost V 4 bases and J 2 bases, with 17 bases left between them. CDR1 SGHDT and CDR2 YYEEEE come from the germline V gene. The CDR3 loop reads CASSPIKNRNTDTQYF. The CDR3 DNA reads as TGTGCCAGCAGCCCTATAAAGAATCGAAACACAGATACGCAGTATTTT.

V is TRBV11-2 and J is TRBJ2-7; 7 positions match TRBD1. Looked up from germline, CDR1 is SGHAT and CDR2 is FQNNGV. Unmatched junction bases numbered 12, after V lost 10 bases and J lost 6 bases. The CDR3 covers 13 residues. The DNA of the CDR3 is TGTGCCACGAATCCGACAGGGAGAGGCGAGCAGTACTTC. The encoded protein is CATNPTGRGEQYF.

The rearrangement links TRBV5-6 to TRBJ2-1; D is ambiguous. The CDR3 has 12 residues. Per the germline V gene, CDR1 is SGHDT and CDR2 is YYEEEE. The V gene lost 0 bases and the J gene lost 6 bases, with 4 bases spanning the gap. The DNA for the CDR3 is TGTGCCAGCAGCTTGGGGCCCAATGAGCAGTTCTTC. Protein: CASSLGPNEQFF.

The rearrangement links TRBV5-1 to TRBJ2-3; D might be TRBD2 (5 bases). CDR3 length equals 15 residues. The germline V and J ends were trimmed by 2 bases and 0 bases, with 10 bases remaining between them. In germline, CDR1 is SGHRS, CDR2 YFSETQ. CDR3 in amino acids: CASSLEAASTDTQYF. The CDR3 coding sequence is TGCGCCAGCAGCTTAGAAGCGGCTAGCACAGATACGCAGTATTTT.

The rearrangement joins TRBV7-8 to TRBJ1-3, with no clear D. Deletions cut 4 bases from V and 1 base from J, with 29 bases between. From germline, CDR1 is SGHVS and CDR2 FQNEAQ. The CDR3 runs 21 residues. The CDR3 protein is CASSSKTLATTTGGSGNTIYF. CDR3 bases: TGTGCCAGCAGCTCAAAGACGTTAGCGACTACGACCGGCGGATCTGGAAACACCATATATTTT.

The genes are TRBV4-2 and TRBJ2-7; a possible D gene is TRBD1 (5 bases). Germline-derived CDR1 and CDR2 are LGHNA and YNFKEQ. This CDR3 has 15 residues. The ends were cut back, 1 base at V and 3 bases at J, with 13 bases in the middle. Written as DNA, the CDR3 is TGTGCCAGCAGCCAAGCACCCCCAGGGAACTACGAGCAGTACTTC. It specifies CASSQAPPGNYEQYF.

The chain joins TRBV7-2 to TRBJ1-5, with TRBD1 matching 9 bases. Germline V gene sequence: CDR1 SGHTA, CDR2 FQGNSA. The V segment lost 1 base and the J segment 6 bases; nucleotides outside the gene matches: 7. The CDR3 is 16 residues long. CDR3: CASSLDSGTGTQPQHF. In DNA form, the CDR3 reads TGTGCCAGCAGCTTAGATTCCGGGACAGGGACTCAGCCCCAGCATTTT.